The present entry profiles one T cell receptor beta chain with its context. It has no known antigen specificity. Nothing much larger sits one base from this clone, and base qualities are not available. The record originates from a study of cytotoxic CD8 clonotypes in ibrutinib-treated CLL (dated by TCRdb to the early 2020s). About the full investigation: The cohort included roughly 15 treatment-naive and approximately eleven relapsed/refractory patients; roughly 17 were IGHV unmutated. Partial responses were observed in some 24 patients and complete responses in 2; after a median follow-up of around 68 months, remission was maintained in 14 patients and progression was observed in approximately twelve. Longitudinal samples were available for about 30% of the roughly 90 trial participants. Cryopreserved peripheral blood mononuclear cells were obtained prior to treatment, at the time of response, and at either disease progression or sustained remission. Patients were still on ibrutinib when every remission and progressive disease sample was collected. Response samples were taken after a median of 12 months on treatment, ranging from roughly 6 to 36 months. On average, each sample yielded 250,000 to 300,000 productive templates and over 90,000 productive rearrangements. Results and caveats for the whole study, not just this receptor: Public clonotypes were found to be uncommon and were observed to contract or remain stable during treatment; the increase in clonality was shown to reflect expansion of private clonotypes at ibrutinib response. An increase in clonality was observed at ibrutinib response, with clonality remaining stable during sustained remission and falling back toward baseline at progression. Sampling times were not matched between sustained-remission and progressing patients, and lymph node repertoires were not studied. Baseline clonality was found to be higher than that of age-matched healthy donors and was strongly correlated with circulating CD8+ T-cell counts.

Each clonotype received, on average, 10x coverage in deep resolution sequencing performed on a MiSeq, where the target depth lay between 1 in 1 million and 1 in 200,000 T cells. TCR beta libraries were generated with the immunoSEQ hsTCRB Kit. In the original analysis: The data were analyzed with ImmunoSEQ Analyzer and ImmunoSEQ Data Assistant, and V, D and J gene assignments followed IMGT definitions. Clonality, which ranges from 0 to 1, was calculated as one minus the normalized Shannon entropy of productive rearrangement frequencies. Public clonotype analysis was restricted to overrepresented clonotypes comprising at least 0.05% of each patient's repertoire. Approximately 14 age-matched healthy donor repertoires from immuneACCESS served as clonality controls. Drawn from immuneACCESS, this table holds only the in-frame rearrangements with V and J called that TCRdb kept. Clones are partly lost; checked studies trace under half to an unresolved V gene and leave the rest unexplained. V, J and clone size derive from that table, while D and trimming were established from the DNA sequence. The sample contains approximately 200,000 clones, approximately 68% of them found a single time. 10% to 15% of the sample is taken by the ten largest.

CDR3 length: 16 amino acids, cysteine to phenylalanine. Of the read, only the CDR3 DNA is kept; its 48 bases are in frame from base 1. Sequences SNHLY (CDR1) and FYNNEI (CDR2) are obtained from the germline V gene. V was cut back by 7 bases and J by 4 bases, leaving a gap of 20 bases between them. The meaning of the sample's time point label: around 25 months on ibrutinib. For TCR beta library preparation, approximately 1.9 micrograms of genomic DNA was extracted from cryopreserved PBMCs. High-throughput TCR beta sequencing was performed on longitudinal blood samples from CLL patients receiving ibrutinib monotherapy. The patients were enrolled in a single-center, open-label phase 2 trial of ibrutinib monotherapy.

Specimen: PBMCs, collected after 24 months of ibrutinib treatment. The sequence derives from a human donor with chronic lymphocytic leukemia. In this chain, TRBV2 is recombined with TRBJ2-1; the D element might be TRBD1 or TRBD2, as each aligns at 7 bases. The CDR3 is CASTGAGDSYYNEQFF. The nucleotide sequence is TGTGCCAGCACTGGGGCGGGGGACAGCTATTACAATGAGCAGTTCTTC.